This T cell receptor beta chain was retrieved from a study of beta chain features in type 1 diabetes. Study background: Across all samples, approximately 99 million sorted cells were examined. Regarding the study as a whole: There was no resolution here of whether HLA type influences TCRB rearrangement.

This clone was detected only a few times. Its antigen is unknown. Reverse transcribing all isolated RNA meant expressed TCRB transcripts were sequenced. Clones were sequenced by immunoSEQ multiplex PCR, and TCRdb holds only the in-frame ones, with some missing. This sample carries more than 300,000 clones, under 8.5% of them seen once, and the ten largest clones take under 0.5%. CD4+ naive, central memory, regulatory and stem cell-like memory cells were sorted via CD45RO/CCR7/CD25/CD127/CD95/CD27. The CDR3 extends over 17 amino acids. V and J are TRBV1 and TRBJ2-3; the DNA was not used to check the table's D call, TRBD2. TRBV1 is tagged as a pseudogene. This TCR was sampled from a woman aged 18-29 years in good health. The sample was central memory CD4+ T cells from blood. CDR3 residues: CTSSQELCLLVADTQYF. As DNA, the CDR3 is TGCACCAGCAGCCAAGAATTATGTCTCCTCGTAGCAGATACGCAGTATTTT.